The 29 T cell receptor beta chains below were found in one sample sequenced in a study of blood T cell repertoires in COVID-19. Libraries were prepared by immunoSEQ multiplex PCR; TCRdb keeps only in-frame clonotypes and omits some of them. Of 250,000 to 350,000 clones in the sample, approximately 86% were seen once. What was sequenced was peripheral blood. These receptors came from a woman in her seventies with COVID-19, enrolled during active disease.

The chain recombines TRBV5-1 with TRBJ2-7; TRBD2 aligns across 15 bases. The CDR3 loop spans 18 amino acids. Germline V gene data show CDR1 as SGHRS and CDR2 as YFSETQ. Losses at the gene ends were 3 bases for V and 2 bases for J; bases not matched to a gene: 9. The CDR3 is CASSSQGTSGGTTYEQYF. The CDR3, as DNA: TGCGCCAGCAGCTCACAGGGGACTAGCGGGGGGACCACCTACGAGCAGTACTTC. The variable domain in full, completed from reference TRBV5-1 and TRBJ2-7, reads KAGVTQTPRYLIKTRGQQVTLSCSPISGHRSVSWYQQTPGQGLQFLFEYFSETQRNKGNFPGRFSGRQFSNSRSEMNVSTLELGDSALYLCASSSQGTSGGTTYEQYFGPGTRLTVT.

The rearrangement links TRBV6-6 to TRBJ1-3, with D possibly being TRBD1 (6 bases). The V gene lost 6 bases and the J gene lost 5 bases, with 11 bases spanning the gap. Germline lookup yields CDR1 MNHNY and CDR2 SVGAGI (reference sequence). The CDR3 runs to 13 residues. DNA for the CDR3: TGTGCCAGCAGCATGGACAGCCGAAACACCATATATTTT. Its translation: CASSMDSRNTIYF.

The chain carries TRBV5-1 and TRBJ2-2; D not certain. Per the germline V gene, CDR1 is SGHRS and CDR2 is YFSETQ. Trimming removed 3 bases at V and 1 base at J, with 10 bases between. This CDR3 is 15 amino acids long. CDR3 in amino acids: CASSSLNGNTGELFF. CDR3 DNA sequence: TGCGCCAGCAGCTCCCTGAACGGGAACACCGGGGAGCTGTTTTTT.

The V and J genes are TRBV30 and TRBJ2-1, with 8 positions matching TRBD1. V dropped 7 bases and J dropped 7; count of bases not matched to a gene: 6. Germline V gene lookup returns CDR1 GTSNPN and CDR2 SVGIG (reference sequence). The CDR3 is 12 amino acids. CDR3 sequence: CAYTGGTNEQFF. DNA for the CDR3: TGTGCCTATACAGGGGGTACGAATGAGCAGTTCTTC.

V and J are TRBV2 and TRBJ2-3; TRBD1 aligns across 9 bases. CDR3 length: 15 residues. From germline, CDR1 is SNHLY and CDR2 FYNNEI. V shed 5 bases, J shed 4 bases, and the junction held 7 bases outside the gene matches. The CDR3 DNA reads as TGTGCCAGCAGTCCAGACAGGGGGAGGGCAGATACGCAGTATTTT. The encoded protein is CASSPDRGRADTQYF.

As DNA, the CDR3 is TGTGCCAGCAGCAGGACCGAGGGCACTGAAGCTTTCTTT. Translation: CASSRTEGTEAFF. The chain has TRBV7-9 and TRBJ1-1, with D hard to call. V dropped 5 bases and J dropped 4 bases, with 11 bases sitting between them. The CDR3 totals 13 residues. The V gene's germline CDR1 is SEHNR and CDR2 FQNEAQ (reference sequence).

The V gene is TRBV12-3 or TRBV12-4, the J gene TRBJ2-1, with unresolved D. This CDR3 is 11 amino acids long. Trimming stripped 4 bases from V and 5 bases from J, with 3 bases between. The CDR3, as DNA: TGTGCCAGCAGTTCAAACAATGAGCAGTTCTTC. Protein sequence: CASSSNNEQFF.

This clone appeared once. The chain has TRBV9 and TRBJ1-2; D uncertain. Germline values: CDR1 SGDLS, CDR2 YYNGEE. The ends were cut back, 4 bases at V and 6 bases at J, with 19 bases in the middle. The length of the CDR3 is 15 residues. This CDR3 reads CASSLEGAGLDGYTF. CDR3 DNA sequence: TGTGCCAGCAGCCTCGAGGGAGCAGGTCTTGATGGCTACACCTTC.

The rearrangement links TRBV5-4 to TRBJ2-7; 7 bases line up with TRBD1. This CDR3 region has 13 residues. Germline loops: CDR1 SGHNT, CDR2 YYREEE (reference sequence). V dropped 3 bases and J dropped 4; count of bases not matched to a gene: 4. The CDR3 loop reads CASSSETGYEQYF. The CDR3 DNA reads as TGTGCCAGCAGCTCCGAGACAGGGTACGAGCAGTACTTC.

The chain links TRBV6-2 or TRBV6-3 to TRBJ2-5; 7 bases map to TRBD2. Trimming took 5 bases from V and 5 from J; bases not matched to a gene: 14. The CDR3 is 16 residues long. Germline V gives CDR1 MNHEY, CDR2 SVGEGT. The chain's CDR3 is CASSIPWRGLGETQYF. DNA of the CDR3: TGTGCCAGCAGTATCCCTTGGCGGGGGTTAGGGGAGACCCAGTACTTC.

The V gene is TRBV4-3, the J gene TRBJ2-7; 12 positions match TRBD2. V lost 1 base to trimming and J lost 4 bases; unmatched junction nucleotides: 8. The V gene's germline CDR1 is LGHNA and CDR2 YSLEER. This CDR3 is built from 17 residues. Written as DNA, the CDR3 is TGCGCCAGCAGCCAAGGGCTAGCGGGGGGGCACAAATACGAGCAGTACTTC. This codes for CASSQGLAGGHKYEQYF.

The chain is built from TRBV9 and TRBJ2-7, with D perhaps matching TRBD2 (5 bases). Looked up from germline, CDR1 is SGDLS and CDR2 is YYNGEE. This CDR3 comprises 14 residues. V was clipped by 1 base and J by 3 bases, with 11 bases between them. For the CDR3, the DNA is TGTGCCAGCAGCGTAACGAGCGGTATCTACGAGCAGTACTTC. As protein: CASSVTSGIYEQYF.

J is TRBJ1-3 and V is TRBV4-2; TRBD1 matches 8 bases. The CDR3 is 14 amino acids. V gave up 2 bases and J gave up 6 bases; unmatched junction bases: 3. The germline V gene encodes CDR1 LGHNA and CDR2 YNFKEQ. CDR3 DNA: TGTGCCAGCAGCCAAACAGGGGGAGAAAACACCATATATTTT. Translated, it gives CASSQTGGENTIYF.

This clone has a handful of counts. The CDR3 nucleotides are TGTGCCAGCTCACGACCGGGACAGGTGAATGAAAAACTGTTTTTT. Translating gives CASSRPGQVNEKLFF. This chain links TRBV18 with TRBJ1-4; 8 bases map to TRBD1. V was pared by 4 bases and J by 5 bases, with 6 bases of the junction left unmatched. From germline, CDR1 is KGHSH and CDR2 LQKENI. This CDR3 is 15 amino acids long.

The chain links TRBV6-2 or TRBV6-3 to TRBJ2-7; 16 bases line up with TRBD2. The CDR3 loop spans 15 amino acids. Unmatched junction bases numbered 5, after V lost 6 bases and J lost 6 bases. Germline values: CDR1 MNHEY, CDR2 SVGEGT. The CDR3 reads CASSPGTSGGAEQYF. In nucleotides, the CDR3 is TGTGCCAGCAGCCCCGGGACTAGCGGGGGGGCCGAGCAGTACTTC.

In nucleotides, the CDR3 is TGTGCCAGCAGTAGGCAGAGGGTAGACACTGAAGCTTTCTTT. This sequence encodes CASSRQRVDTEAFF. The V and J genes are TRBV6-5 and TRBJ1-1; D uncertain. Between the trimmed V and J ends, which lost 5 bases and 3 bases, there was a span of 13 bases. The germline CDR1 and CDR2 sequences are MNHEY and SVGAGI. The CDR3 spans 14 residues.

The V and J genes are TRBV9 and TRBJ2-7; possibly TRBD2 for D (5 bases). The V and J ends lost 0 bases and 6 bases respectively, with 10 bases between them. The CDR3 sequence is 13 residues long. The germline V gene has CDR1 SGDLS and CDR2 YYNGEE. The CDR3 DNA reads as TGTGCCAGCAGCGTAGTCGCGGGTGGCGAGCAGTACTTC. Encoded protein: CASSVVAGGEQYF. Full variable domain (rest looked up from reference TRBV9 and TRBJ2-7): DSGVTQTPKHLITATGQRVTLRCSPRSGDLSVYWYQQSLDQGLQFLIQYYNGEERAKGNILERFSAQQFPDLHSELNLSSLELGDSALYFCASSVVAGGEQYFGPGTRLTVT.

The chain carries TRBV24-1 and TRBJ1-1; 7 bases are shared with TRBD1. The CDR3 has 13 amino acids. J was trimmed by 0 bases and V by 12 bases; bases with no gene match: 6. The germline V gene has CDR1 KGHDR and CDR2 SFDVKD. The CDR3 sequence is CASRDSLNTEAFF. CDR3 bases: TGTGCCTCCCGGGACAGTTTGAACACTGAAGCTTTCTTT.

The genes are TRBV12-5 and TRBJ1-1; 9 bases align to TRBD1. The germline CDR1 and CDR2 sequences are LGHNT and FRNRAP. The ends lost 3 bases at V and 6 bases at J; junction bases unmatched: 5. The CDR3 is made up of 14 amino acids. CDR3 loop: CASGFPDRGPEAFF. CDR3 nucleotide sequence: TGTGCTAGTGGTTTCCCGGACAGGGGCCCTGAAGCTTTCTTT.

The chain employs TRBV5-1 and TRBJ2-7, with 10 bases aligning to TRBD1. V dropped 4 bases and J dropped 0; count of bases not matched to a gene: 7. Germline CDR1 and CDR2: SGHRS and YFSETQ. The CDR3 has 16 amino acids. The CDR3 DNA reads TGCGCCAGCAGCGTAGGTGGGACAGGGGACTCCTACGAGCAGTACTTC. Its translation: CASSVGGTGDSYEQYF. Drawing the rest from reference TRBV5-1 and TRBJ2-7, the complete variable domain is KAGVTQTPRYLIKTRGQQVTLSCSPISGHRSVSWYQQTPGQGLQFLFEYFSETQRNKGNFPGRFSGRQFSNSRSEMNVSTLELGDSALYLCASSVGGTGDSYEQYFGPGTRLTVT.

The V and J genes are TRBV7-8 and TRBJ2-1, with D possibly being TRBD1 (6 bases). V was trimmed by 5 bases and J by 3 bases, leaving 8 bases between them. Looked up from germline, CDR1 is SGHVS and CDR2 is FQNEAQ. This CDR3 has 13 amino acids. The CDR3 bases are TGTGCCAGCAGCCGGGACAACTACAATGAGCAGTTCTTC. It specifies CASSRDNYNEQFF.

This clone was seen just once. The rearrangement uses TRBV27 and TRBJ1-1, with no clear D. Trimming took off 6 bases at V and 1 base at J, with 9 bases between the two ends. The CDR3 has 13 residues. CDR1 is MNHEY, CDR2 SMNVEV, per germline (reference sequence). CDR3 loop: CASRGTRNTEAFF. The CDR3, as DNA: TGTGCCAGCAGGGGCACACGGAACACTGAAGCTTTCTTT.

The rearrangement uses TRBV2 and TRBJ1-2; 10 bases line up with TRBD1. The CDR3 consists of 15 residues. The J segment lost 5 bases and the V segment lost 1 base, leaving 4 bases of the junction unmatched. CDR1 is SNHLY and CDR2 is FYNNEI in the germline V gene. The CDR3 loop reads CASSEGTGGLYGYTF. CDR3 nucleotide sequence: TGTGCCAGCAGTGAAGGGACAGGGGGGCTTTATGGCTACACCTTC.

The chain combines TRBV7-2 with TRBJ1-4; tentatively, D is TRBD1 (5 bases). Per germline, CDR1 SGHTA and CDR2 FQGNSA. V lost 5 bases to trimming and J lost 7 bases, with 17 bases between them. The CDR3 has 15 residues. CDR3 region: CASSPGLLRGEKLFF. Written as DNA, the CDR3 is TGTGCCAGCAGCCCGGGACTCCTAAGGGGTGAAAAACTGTTTTTT.

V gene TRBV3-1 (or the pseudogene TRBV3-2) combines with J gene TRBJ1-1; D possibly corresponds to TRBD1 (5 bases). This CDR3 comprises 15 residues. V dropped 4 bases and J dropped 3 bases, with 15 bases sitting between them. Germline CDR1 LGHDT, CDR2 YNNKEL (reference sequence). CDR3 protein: CASSPLPRGDTEAFF. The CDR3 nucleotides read TGTGCCAGCAGCCCCTTACCGCGGGGGGACACTGAAGCTTTCTTT.

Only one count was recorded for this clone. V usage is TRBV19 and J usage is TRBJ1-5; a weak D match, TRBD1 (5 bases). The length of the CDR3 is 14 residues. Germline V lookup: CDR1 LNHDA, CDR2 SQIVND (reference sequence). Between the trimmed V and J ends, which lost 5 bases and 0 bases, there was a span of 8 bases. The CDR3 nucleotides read TGTGCCAGTAGTCATCAGGGTAGCAATCAGCCCCAGCATTTT. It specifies CASSHQGSNQPQHF.

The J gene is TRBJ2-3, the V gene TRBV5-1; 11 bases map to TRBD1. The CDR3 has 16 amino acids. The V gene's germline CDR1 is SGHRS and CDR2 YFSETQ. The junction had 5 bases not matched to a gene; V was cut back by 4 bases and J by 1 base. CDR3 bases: TGCGCCAGCAGCCCGGAGGGACAGGGGGGCACAGATACGCAGTATTTT. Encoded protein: CASSPEGQGGTDTQYF.

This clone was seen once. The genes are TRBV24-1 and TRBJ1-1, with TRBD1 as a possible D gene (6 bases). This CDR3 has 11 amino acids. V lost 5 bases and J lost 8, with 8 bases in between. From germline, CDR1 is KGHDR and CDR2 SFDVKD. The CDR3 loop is CATSAGQEAFF. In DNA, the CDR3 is TGTGCCACCAGTGCGGGACAAGAAGCTTTCTTT.

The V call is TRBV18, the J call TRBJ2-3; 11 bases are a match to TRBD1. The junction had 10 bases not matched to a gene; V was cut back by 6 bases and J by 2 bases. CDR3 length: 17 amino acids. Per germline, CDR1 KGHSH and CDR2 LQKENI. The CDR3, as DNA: TGTGCCAGCTCTCCAGAACCGGGACAGGGGGACACAGATACGCAGTATTTT. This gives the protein CASSPEPGQGDTDTQYF.